This T cell receptor (beta chain) is from a study of post-analysis software for immune sequencing data. Overall study: Secondary progressive, relapsing-remitting and progressive-relapsing multiple sclerosis were among the included disease courses.

Study findings and constraints: Samples prepared in the same batch strongly co-clustered by F measure. Multiple sclerosis patients had significantly lower normalized Chao1 diversity than controls. Patients had higher frequencies than controls of roughly five TRBV segments, including TRBV5-6, TRBV5-1 and TRBV20-1.

V was trimmed by 2 bases and J by 0 bases, leaving 8 bases between them. Germline V gene lookup returns CDR1 SGHKS and CDR2 YYEKEE (reference sequence). The CDR3 runs 14 residues. The authors incorporated unique molecular identifiers into the TCR beta cDNA libraries. The T cell input of roughly 0.95 to 10 million gave about 500,000 cDNA molecules. TCRdb re-derived calls from the PCR reads in MiXCR, one entry per CDR3 protein. The data contain fewer than 850,000 distinct CDR3 sequences, roughly 30% of them singletons. Concerning this clonotype itself: The antigen is not known.

The rearrangement joins TRBV5-5 to TRBJ2-5; a weak D match, TRBD2 (6 bases). Sequencing was done on a sample of blood. The receptor was isolated from a girl aged 5-17 years with multiple sclerosis. CDR3 in amino acids: CASSFGTYQETQYF. CDR3 bases: TGTGCCAGCAGCTTCGGGACTTACCAAGAGACCCAGTACTTC. The full variable domain, in which reference TRBV5-5 and TRBJ2-5 provide the parts outside the CDR3, is DAGVTQSPTHLIKTRGQQVTLRCSPISGHKSVSWYQQVLGQGPQFIFQYYEKEERGRGNFPDRFSARQFPNYSSELNVNALLLGDSALYLCASSFGTYQETQYFGPGTRLLVL.